This TCR beta chain was sequenced during a study of T cell responses to AZD1222 COVID-19 vaccine. Study findings and constraints: Across spike, vaccine-associated CD4 TCRs were found, dominant at 160-218 and 743-854.

CDR1 LNHDA and CDR2 SQIVND come from the germline V gene (reference sequence). V was clipped by 3 bases and J by 7 bases, with 12 bases between them. CDR3 length: 13 amino acids. TCRdb's copy holds only in-frame clones and misses some; the assay was immunoSEQ multiplex PCR. The table lists 100,000 to 150,000 clones, over 80% of them singletons. A note on this clone: Its antigen is not identified.

This TCR was sampled from an adult in good health. Here the sequenced sample was peripheral blood, taken on day 0 of AZD1222 vaccination. This sequence joins TRBV19 and TRBJ1-1; D is undetermined. The DNA for the CDR3 is TGTGCCAGTAGTATGGCGGCCAGGATTGAAGCTTTCTTT. Translated, it gives CASSMAARIEAFF.